The rows below give T cell receptor beta chains drawn from one sample of a study of shared clonotypes between healthy human individuals. TCRdb's copy holds only in-frame clones and misses some; the assay was immunoSEQ multiplex PCR. The sample includes fewer than 850,000 clones, around 90% of them seen just once. The sequenced sample consisted of memory CD8+ T cells from PBMCs. All receptors come from a man aged 18 to 29 in good health. Some clones in this sample may be carry-over from other donors' samples. Each CDR3 is given with its conserved first and last residue. The D gene is left open where the match is weak. Size tells how often a clone was seen (once, few, many) or the class of an expanded clone, and some rows leave it out.

D gene	V gene	J gene	clone size	CDR3 protein	CDR3 DNA
TRBD1	TRBV15	TRBJ1-1	.	CATSRGQGTEAFF	TGTGCCACCAGCAGAGGACAGGGCACTGAAGCTTTCTTT
.	TRBV15	TRBJ2-1	once	CATSRFSEYPSYNEQFF	TGTGCCACCAGCAGATTCTCGGAGTACCCCTCCTACAATGAGCAGTTCTTC
TRBD1	TRBV28	TRBJ1-5	.	CASSLWSVRTGRNNNQPQHF	TGTGCCAGCAGTTTATGGTCGGTAAGGACAGGTAGAAACAACAATCAGCCCCAGCATTTT
.	TRBV29-1	TRBJ2-1	.	CSVEVWRPLGGDEQFF	TGCAGCGTTGAAGTCTGGCGACCCCTCGGGGGCGATGAGCAGTTCTTC
TRBD2	TRBV13	TRBJ2-4	.	CASSSLAGVENIQYF	TGTGCCAGCAGCTCCCTAGCGGGTGTGGAAAACATTCAGTACTTC
.	TRBV9	TRBJ2-1	.	CASSVASTQGYNEQFF	TGTGCCAGCAGCGTAGCTTCGACCCAGGGCTACAATGAGCAGTTCTTC
TRBD2	TRBV5-6	TRBJ2-5	.	CASSGLDSTILETQYF	TGTGCCAGCAGCGGACTAGACTCAACAATCTTAGAGACCCAGTACTTC
.	TRBV7-8	TRBJ2-7	.	CASSLAEGGYEQYF	TGTGCCAGCAGCTTAGCAGAGGGGGGCTACGAGCAGTACTTC
TRBD2	TRBV19	TRBJ2-7	.	CASSITLRSRGRGNEQYF	TGTGCCAGTAGTATAACCCTTCGCAGTCGCGGGAGGGGGAACGAGCAGTACTTC
.	TRBV4-1	TRBJ1-2	.	CASSQVGDLLFGYTF	TGCGCCAGCAGCCAAGTGGGGGATTTACTGTTCGGCTACACCTTC
.	TRBV27	TRBJ2-7	.	CASSGAYSYEQYF	TGTGCCAGCAGTGGGGCTTACTCCTACGAGCAGTACTTC
.	TRBV9	TRBJ2-7	.	CASSVGSSGEQYF	TGTGCCAGCAGCGTAGGGAGCTCGGGGGAGCAGTACTTC
.	TRBV2	TRBJ1-1	.	CASGDTGPEAFF	TGTGCCAGCGGGGATACGGGGCCTGAAGCTTTCTTT
.	TRBV2	TRBJ1-1	.	CASSGLVNTEAFF	TGTGCCAGCAGTGGACTGGTGAACACTGAAGCTTTCTTT
.	TRBV6-1	TRBJ2-1	.	CASIPPGGAGYEQFF	TGTGCCAGCATCCCCCCCGGAGGGGCGGGGTATGAGCAGTTCTTC
.	TRBV5-6	TRBJ2-7	.	CASSWGRVAYEQYF	TGTGCCAGCAGCTGGGGGCGAGTGGCCTACGAGCAGTACTTC
TRBD1	TRBV2	TRBJ1-5	.	CASSGRRTGATRGEPQHF	TGTGCCAGCAGTGGCCGCAGGACAGGGGCCACCCGCGGGGAGCCCCAGCATTTT
.	TRBV28	TRBJ2-5	.	CASSLFVDYGAETQYF	TGTGCCAGCAGTTTATTCGTGGACTACGGGGCGGAGACCCAGTACTTC
.	TRBV7-9	TRBJ1-1	once	CASSGFGRAEAFF	TGTGCCAGCAGCGGATTCGGACGCGCTGAAGCTTTCTTT
TRBD1	TRBV4-1	TRBJ1-4	.	CASRRPNRGLNEKLFF	TGCGCCAGCAGACGCCCAAACAGGGGGCTTAATGAAAAACTGTTTTTT
.	TRBV9	TRBJ2-7	once	CASSVDGGPQLEQYF	TGTGCCAGCAGCGTAGATGGAGGCCCGCAGCTCGAGCAGTACTTC
.	TRBV6-4	TRBJ2-3	.	CASSDGGADTDTQYF	TGTGCCAGCAGTGACGGGGGGGCCGACACAGATACGCAGTATTTT
.	TRBV5-1	TRBJ2-7	.	CASSLSDFGYEQYF	TGCGCCAGCAGCTTGAGCGACTTCGGCTACGAGCAGTACTTC
.	TRBV9	TRBJ2-7	.	CASSVTAGHSYEQYF	TGTGCCAGCAGCGTGACAGCGGGTCACTCCTACGAGCAGTACTTC
TRBD2	TRBV6-5	TRBJ2-7	.	CASSYSRLAESYEQYF	TGTGCCAGCAGTTACTCCCGACTAGCGGAATCCTACGAGCAGTACTTC
TRBD2	TRBV27	TRBJ2-7	.	CASSSRGTSYEQYF	TGTGCCAGCAGTTCGCGGGGGACCTCCTACGAGCAGTACTTC
.	TRBV29-1	TRBJ2-7	.	CTDRRGRNEQYF	TGCACCGACAGGAGGGGAAGGAACGAGCAGTACTTC
.	TRBV4-1	TRBJ2-1	.	CASKLGSSSYNEQFF	TGCGCCAGCAAATTAGGATCGAGCTCCTACAATGAGCAGTTCTTC
.	TRBV5-1	TRBJ2-7	once	CASSLPSVYEQYF	TGCGCCAGCAGCTTACCATCGGTCTACGAGCAGTACTTC
.	TRBV2	TRBJ2-7	few	CASSEAWGAREQYF	TGTGCCAGCAGTGAAGCGTGGGGAGCGAGAGAGCAGTACTTC
TRBD1	TRBV30	TRBJ1-1	.	CAWEPTGEQVF	TGTGCCTGGGAGCCGACAGGGGAGCAAGTCTTT
.	TRBV4-2	TRBJ2-1	.	CASSQRPYNEQFF	TGTGCCAGCAGCCAAAGACCGTACAATGAGCAGTTCTTC
.	TRBV4-3	TRBJ2-1	.	CASSQDRSRGGSYNEQFF	TGCGCCAGCAGCCAAGATCGCTCCAGGGGAGGCTCCTACAATGAGCAGTTCTTC
TRBD1	TRBV6-5	TRBJ2-3	few	CASSRQGETDTQYF	TGTGCCAGCAGCCGACAGGGGGAAACAGATACGCAGTATTTT
.	TRBV28	TRBJ1-5	.	CASSSEGYQPQHF	TGTGCCAGCAGTTCCGAGGGGTATCAGCCCCAGCATTTT
.	TRBV18	TRBJ1-4	.	CASSPAGGRYGEKLFF	TGTGCCAGCTCACCCGCGGGCGGCAGGTACGGCGAAAAACTGTTTTTT